This T cell receptor beta chain came from a study of PD-1 blockade in classical Hodgkin lymphoma. Findings and caveats of the study: Among the patients, those starting nivolumab under 1 year after ASCT were excluded.

Regarding time point: cycle 4 day 1 (C4D1), after less than 7 weeks of nivolumab. Every patient had relapsed following autologous stem cell transplantation, and cohorts differed in brentuximab vedotin exposure. Here immunoSEQ multiplex PCR was the method, and the copy in TCRdb shows in-frame clones only, minus some. Among around 93,000 clones listed, 78% were seen once. V lost 6 bases and J lost 4, with 11 bases in between. Germline assignment: CDR1 LGHNA and CDR2 YSLEER. This CDR3 contains 13 residues. This clone was observed a single time. Its antigen is undetermined. The source was peripheral blood mononuclear cells (PBMCs), collected before the fourth cycle of nivolumab. This receptor was obtained from a human donor with classical Hodgkin lymphoma. The chain joins TRBV4-3 to TRBJ2-3; a weak D match, TRBD2 (5 bases). CDR3 in DNA: TGCGCCAGCAGACTTAAGGGAGCAGATACGCAGTATTTT. Its protein product is CASRLKGADTQYF.